Listed below are T cell receptor beta chains from one sample, sequenced in a study of T cell responses to AZD1222 COVID-19 vaccine. Data came from immunoSEQ multiplex PCR; TCRdb stores just in-frame clones and leaves some out. The table includes fewer than 85,000 clones, roughly 91% detected once. The sequencing here drew on peripheral blood, taken 28 days after the second AZD1222 dose. The source of these receptors is an adult who received the AZD1222 COVID-19 vaccine. The CDR3 runs from the conserved cysteine through the conserved F or W.

J gene: TRBJ1-1; V gene: TRBV7-9; CDR3 protein: CASSLEANTEAFF
J gene: TRBJ1-6; V gene: TRBV4-2; CDR3 protein: CASSPITGVGSPLHF
J gene: TRBJ2-3; V gene: TRBV7-8; CDR3 protein: CASSLGSGSTDTQYF
J gene: TRBJ2-2; V gene: TRBV11-3; CDR3 protein: CASSQPGLGTGELFF
J gene: TRBJ1-3; V gene: TRBV30; CDR3 protein: CAWITGTGGFGNTIYF
J gene: TRBJ2-7; V gene: TRBV27; CDR3 protein: CASSWAQGEYEQYF
J gene: TRBJ1-4; V gene: TRBV19; CDR3 protein: CASSIGSLPGEKLFF
J gene: TRBJ2-7; V gene: TRBV13; CDR3 protein: CASSTSRGRSYEQYF
J gene: TRBJ1-5; V gene: TRBV6-2/TRBV6-3; CDR3 protein: CASSNNQPQHF
J gene: TRBJ1-4; V gene: TRBV5-8; CDR3 protein: CASSRQTGAGEKLFF
J gene: TRBJ1-5; V gene: TRBV28; CDR3 protein: CASMEGSVRNQPQHF
J gene: TRBJ1-2; V gene: TRBV28; CDR3 protein: CASSLGTGADYGYTF
J gene: TRBJ1-5; V gene: TRBV4-1; CDR3 protein: CASSLDRVRNQPQHF
J gene: TRBJ1-3; V gene: TRBV7-9; CDR3 protein: CASSLVLSGNTIYF
J gene: TRBJ1-5; V gene: TRBV2; CDR3 protein: CASSSQTVQPQHF
J gene: TRBJ1-1; V gene: TRBV5-4; CDR3 protein: CASSSPQDTEAFF
J gene: TRBJ2-5; V gene: TRBV7-3; CDR3 protein: CASSLLAQETQYF
J gene: TRBJ1-1; V gene: TRBV2; CDR3 protein: CASVGGRDTEAFF
J gene: TRBJ2-1; V gene: TRBV2; CDR3 protein: CASTAGGINEQFF
J gene: TRBJ2-5; V gene: TRBV12-3/TRBV12-4; CDR3 protein: CASSRSGWTQYF
J gene: TRBJ2-1; V gene: TRBV7-6; CDR3 protein: CASSLVGLAPNEQFF
J gene: TRBJ2-1; V gene: TRBV10-2; CDR3 protein: CASGGNRGVHNEQFF
J gene: TRBJ1-6; V gene: TRBV5-1; CDR3 protein: CASSLAGAGRNSPLHF
J gene: TRBJ2-5; V gene: TRBV6-2/TRBV6-3; CDR3 protein: CASSLGGAQYF
J gene: TRBJ1-5; V gene: TRBV2; CDR3 protein: CASSEYGDQPQHF
J gene: TRBJ1-5; V gene: TRBV4-3; CDR3 protein: CASSWRMGQPQHF
J gene: TRBJ1-1; V gene: TRBV30; CDR3 protein: CAWSVLIRAVNTEAFF
J gene: TRBJ1-5; V gene: TRBV10-3; CDR3 protein: CAISESGREQPQHF